The rows below give T cell receptor beta chains drawn from one sample of a study of blood T cell repertoires in COVID-19. The assay was immunoSEQ multiplex PCR, and TCRdb's table has in-frame clones only and misses some. Among 200,000 to 300,000 clones listed, 87% were seen once. The sequencing sample was made of peripheral blood. The source of these receptors is a man in his 60s who had recovered from COVID-19. Both conserved end residues are part of each CDR3. The order of the fields is CDR3 length, V gene, J gene, CDR3 protein.

CDR3 length: 14
V gene: TRBV14
J gene: TRBJ1-1
CDR3 protein: CASSQTGGKTEAFF

CDR3 length: 13
V gene: TRBV5-1
J gene: TRBJ2-1
CDR3 protein: CASSLNRENEQFF

CDR3 length: 12
V gene: TRBV24-1
J gene: TRBJ2-5
CDR3 protein: CATSAGGETQYF

CDR3 length: 15
V gene: TRBV2
J gene: TRBJ2-5
CDR3 protein: CASSGSGQGIGTQYF

CDR3 length: 18
V gene: TRBV4-1
J gene: TRBJ2-2
CDR3 protein: CASSSWGAGGPYTGELFF

CDR3 length: 14
V gene: TRBV6-1
J gene: TRBJ1-4
CDR3 protein: CASRRTGRIEKLFF

CDR3 length: 17
V gene: TRBV14
J gene: TRBJ2-1
CDR3 protein: CASSPMTSGSSYNEQFF

CDR3 length: 13
V gene: TRBV11-2
J gene: TRBJ1-2
CDR3 protein: CASSSSWLGGYTF

CDR3 length: 16
V gene: TRBV5-1
J gene: TRBJ2-1
CDR3 protein: CASSLDAGGPHNEQFF

CDR3 length: 14
V gene: TRBV4-2
J gene: TRBJ1-6
CDR3 protein: CASSPSTHNSPLHF

CDR3 length: 15
V gene: TRBV4-1
J gene: TRBJ1-1
CDR3 protein: CASSPLGQGGTEAFF

CDR3 length: 19
V gene: TRBV7-2
J gene: TRBJ2-1
CDR3 protein: CASSPKGTSGGTPYNEQFF

CDR3 length: 15
V gene: TRBV6-5
J gene: TRBJ2-2
CDR3 protein: CASSVAVPFTGELFF

CDR3 length: 15
V gene: TRBV5-1
J gene: TRBJ2-6
CDR3 protein: CASKTGGAGANVLTF

CDR3 length: 14
V gene: TRBV2
J gene: TRBJ1-6
CDR3 protein: CASGRTGGVPSLHF

CDR3 length: 13
V gene: TRBV7-9
J gene: TRBJ1-6
CDR3 protein: CASSSTGNSPLHF

CDR3 length: 16
V gene: TRBV24-1
J gene: TRBJ2-2
CDR3 protein: CATSDPGQGNTGELFF

CDR3 length: 14
V gene: TRBV6-5
J gene: TRBJ2-3
CDR3 protein: CASRKDSPDGTQYF

CDR3 length: 14
V gene: TRBV5-1
J gene: TRBJ1-3
CDR3 protein: CASSLPGSGNTIYF

CDR3 length: 13
V gene: TRBV10-2
J gene: TRBJ2-7
CDR3 protein: CASSEVSRDEQYF

CDR3 length: 15
V gene: TRBV5-5
J gene: TRBJ1-2
CDR3 protein: CASSLGAGYNYGYTF

CDR3 length: 15
V gene: TRBV6-6
J gene: TRBJ2-3
CDR3 protein: CASSYFGGDGDTQYF

CDR3 length: 16
V gene: TRBV5-6
J gene: TRBJ1-6
CDR3 protein: CASSLGTGSMISPLHF

CDR3 length: 16
V gene: TRBV7-8
J gene: TRBJ1-6
CDR3 protein: CASSDRRTGQNSPLHF

CDR3 length: 15
V gene: TRBV10-2
J gene: TRBJ1-1
CDR3 protein: CASSLASGVSTEAFF

CDR3 length: 14
V gene: TRBV9
J gene: TRBJ2-7
CDR3 protein: CASSVAGGTYEQYF

CDR3 length: 12
V gene: TRBV6-1
J gene: TRBJ2-7
CDR3 protein: CASSELLRGQYF

CDR3 length: 14
V gene: TRBV5-1
J gene: TRBJ2-3
CDR3 protein: CASSRGQGGDTQYF

CDR3 length: 19
V gene: TRBV12-5
J gene: TRBJ2-3
CDR3 protein: CASGPRLAGGLWGTDTQYF

CDR3 length: 14
V gene: TRBV14
J gene: TRBJ1-2
CDR3 protein: CASSHREGLGGYTF

CDR3 length: 19
V gene: TRBV7-2
J gene: TRBJ2-1
CDR3 protein: CASSPWTSGGASQIGEQFF

CDR3 length: 17
V gene: TRBV19
J gene: TRBJ2-1
CDR3 protein: CASSLRPGQGWRSEQFF

CDR3 length: 12
V gene: TRBV27
J gene: TRBJ2-1
CDR3 protein: CASSFGYNEQFF

CDR3 length: 15
V gene: TRBV6-1
J gene: TRBJ1-2
CDR3 protein: CASSDRGGRSEGYTF

CDR3 length: 12
V gene: TRBV5-1
J gene: TRBJ2-3
CDR3 protein: CASSILADTQYF

CDR3 length: 15
V gene: TRBV19
J gene: TRBJ1-3
CDR3 protein: CASRSGRSSGNTIYF

CDR3 length: 15
V gene: TRBV5-1
J gene: TRBJ2-2
CDR3 protein: CASSEFAGSPGELFF

CDR3 length: 14
V gene: TRBV6-4
J gene: TRBJ2-2
CDR3 protein: CAGYRDRETGELFF

CDR3 length: 15
V gene: TRBV5-1
J gene: TRBJ2-2
CDR3 protein: CASSWSREGTGELFF

CDR3 length: 17
V gene: TRBV5-1
J gene: TRBJ2-3
CDR3 protein: CASSQTLSGGTTDTQYF

CDR3 length: 15
V gene: TRBV19
J gene: TRBJ1-5
CDR3 protein: CASSILGQFNQPQHF

CDR3 length: 17
V gene: TRBV5-1
J gene: TRBJ2-2
CDR3 protein: CASSPRWGTGNTGELFF

CDR3 length: 16
V gene: TRBV9
J gene: TRBJ1-6
CDR3 protein: CASSASTTSYNSPLHF

CDR3 length: 15
V gene: TRBV20-1
J gene: TRBJ2-2
CDR3 protein: CSASKGAPSGGELFF

CDR3 length: 13
V gene: TRBV3-1/TRBV3-2
J gene: TRBJ1-6
CDR3 protein: CASSQGPNSPLHF

CDR3 length: 13
V gene: TRBV7-8
J gene: TRBJ1-1
CDR3 protein: CASSPNRGTEAFF

CDR3 length: 13
V gene: TRBV4-2
J gene: TRBJ1-5
CDR3 protein: CASSQEGDQPQHF

CDR3 length: 16
V gene: TRBV7-8
J gene: TRBJ2-2
CDR3 protein: CASSLDRRGRTGELFF

CDR3 length: 14
V gene: TRBV6-5
J gene: TRBJ2-7
CDR3 protein: CASRDIDTLWEQYF

CDR3 length: 13
V gene: TRBV5-4
J gene: TRBJ1-6
CDR3 protein: CAAGGGYNSPLHF

CDR3 length: 15
V gene: TRBV5-4
J gene: TRBJ1-2
CDR3 protein: CASSIPDRGIDGYTF

CDR3 length: 12
V gene: TRBV5-6
J gene: TRBJ2-1
CDR3 protein: CASSRTSNEQFF

CDR3 length: 16
V gene: TRBV18
J gene: TRBJ2-2
CDR3 protein: CASSPFQGVNTGELFF

CDR3 length: 14
V gene: TRBV6-5
J gene: TRBJ1-2
CDR3 protein: CASSFAGTGFGYTF

CDR3 length: 14
V gene: TRBV2
J gene: TRBJ2-1
CDR3 protein: CASTTGQTNNEQFF

CDR3 length: 15
V gene: TRBV24-1
J gene: TRBJ1-1
CDR3 protein: CATSDPRTANTEAFF

CDR3 length: 13
V gene: TRBV5-1
J gene: TRBJ1-2
CDR3 protein: CASSLGTGEGYTF

CDR3 length: 16
V gene: TRBV6-5
J gene: TRBJ2-2
CDR3 protein: CASSYSTGGNTGELFF

CDR3 length: 15
V gene: TRBV28
J gene: TRBJ2-7
CDR3 protein: CASSPPGLALYEQYF